This T cell receptor (beta chain) is drawn from a study of T cells in Graves' hyperthyroidism and ophthalmopathy. This clonotype is labeled medium-sized. It was 8.5 to 10 ml of fresh peripheral blood that supplied the PBMCs. From germline, CDR1 is SQVTM and CDR2 ANQGSEA. The length of the CDR3 is 13 residues. V was pared by 6 bases and J by 4 bases, with 16 bases between. Using RNA transcripts as the source, TCR beta CDR3 regions were amplified. The TCR CDR3 was amplified in a first-round RT-PCR using the HTBI primer set. One entry per CDR3 protein, called by TCRdb with MiXCR from the multiplex PCR reads. Among tens of thousands of distinct CDR3 sequences, roughly 45% were seen once, and the ten largest hold 10% to 13%.

The V call is TRBV29-1, the J call TRBJ2-7; D not resolved. The sequence derives from a young woman with Graves' hyperthyroidism. Specimen: blood. This chain's CDR3 is CSVTNQGEYEQYF. In DNA form, the CDR3 reads TGCAGCGTCACAAACCAAGGCGAATACGAGCAGTACTTC.